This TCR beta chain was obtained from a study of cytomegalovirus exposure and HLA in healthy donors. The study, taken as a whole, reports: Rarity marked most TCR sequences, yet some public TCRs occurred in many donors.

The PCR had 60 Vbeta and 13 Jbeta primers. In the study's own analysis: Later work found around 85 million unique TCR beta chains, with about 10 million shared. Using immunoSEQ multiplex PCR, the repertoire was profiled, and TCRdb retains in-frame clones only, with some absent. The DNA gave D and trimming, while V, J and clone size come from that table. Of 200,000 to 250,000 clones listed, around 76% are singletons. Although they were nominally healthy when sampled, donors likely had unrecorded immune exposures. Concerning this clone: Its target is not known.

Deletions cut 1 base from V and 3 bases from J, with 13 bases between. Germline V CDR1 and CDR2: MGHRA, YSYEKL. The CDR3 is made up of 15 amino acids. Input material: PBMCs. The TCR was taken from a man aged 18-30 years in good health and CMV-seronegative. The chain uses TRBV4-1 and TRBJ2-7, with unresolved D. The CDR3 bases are TGCGCCAGCAGCCAAGGGCAGACACGTTACTACGAGCAGTACTTC. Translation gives CASSQGQTRYYEQYF.